This T cell receptor (beta chain) was captured in a study of cytomegalovirus exposure and HLA in healthy donors. Study at large: Among the 350 to 400 donors who were genotyped, roughly 76% fell in the genetic ancestry cluster that is associated with self-reported Caucasian donors.

Study conclusions and caveats: Some V segments (TRBV6-2 and TRBV6-3 among them) were excluded as indistinguishable.

Primers included in the PCR were 60 Vbeta and 13 Jbeta primers. Using immunoSEQ multiplex PCR, the repertoire was profiled, and TCRdb retains in-frame clones only, with some absent. This table has about 140,000 clones, about 8.9% appearing once. Of note for this clone: Its target is not known.

The germline V gene encodes CDR1 SQVTM and CDR2 ANQGSEA. The CDR3 has 13 amino acids. Losses at the gene ends were 4 bases for V and 3 bases for J; bases not matched to a gene: 5. The sequence was obtained from a man aged 45-60 years in good health and CMV-seronegative. The specimen was PBMCs. The J gene is TRBJ1-2, the V gene TRBV29-1; 7 bases match TRBD1. The CDR3 region is CSVVTDRDYGYTF. DNA for the CDR3: TGCAGCGTTGTAACCGACAGGGACTATGGCTACACCTTC.